Below, 10 T cell receptor beta chains from the same sample are listed, as sequenced in a study of blood T cells in healthy people across ages. Through a sample-barcoded 5' primer and a J-beta primer mix, a second PCR was run for roughly 6 to 12 cycles. TCRdb reprocessed the 5' RACE reads via MiXCR and lists one record per CDR3 protein. The sample yields 980,000 or so distinct CDR3 sequences, roughly 52% seen once. Sample: blood. The origin of the receptors is a man aged 25 to 40 in good health.

As to this clonotype: Germline is not matched at one junction end, which may reflect a read error. V gene TRBV12-3 or TRBV12-4 combines with J gene TRBJ2-7; D is unclear. The CDR3 spans 14 residues. CDR3: CASGFTQIPDEQYF. CDR3 nucleotides: TGTGCCAGCGGTTTCACCCAAATACCCGACGAGCAGTACTTC.

Written as DNA, the CDR3 is TGTGCCAGCAGTCTCTCGCGGGGGTACAATGAGCAGTTCTTC. Residues: CASSLSRGYNEQFF. The V gene is TRBV27, the J gene TRBJ2-1, with 7 bases lining up with TRBD2. The CDR3 covers 14 residues. Germline CDR1 MNHEY, CDR2 SMNVEV (reference sequence). V lost 5 bases, J lost 4 bases, and 5 bases stayed unmatched.

In this sample, this clonotype turned up a few times. The chain combines TRBV10-3 with TRBJ2-5; 11 bases line up with TRBD1. V was clipped by 2 bases and J by 6 bases; unmatched bases: 2. The CDR3 extends over 14 amino acids. Germline CDR1 and CDR2: ENHRY and SYGVKD. The CDR3 DNA sequence: TGTGCCATCAGTGAGGGACAGGGGGCGAAGACCCAGTACTTC. Translated: CAISEGQGAKTQYF.

The V gene is TRBV24-1, the J gene TRBJ2-3; a possible D gene is TRBD1 (6 bases). Germline values: CDR1 KGHDR, CDR2 SFDVKD. The CDR3 sequence is 14 residues long. V was pared by 2 bases and J by 4 bases, with 9 bases between. In DNA, the CDR3 is TGTGCCACCAGTGATTACCAGGGGCCAGATACGCAGTATTTT. Its translation is CATSDYQGPDTQYF.

This clonotype occurred a few times. The rearrangement links TRBV20-1 to TRBJ1-5, with no clear D. V lost 0 bases and J 0 bases, leaving 9 bases between the germline ends. The CDR3 loop spans 15 amino acids. CDR1 and CDR2 from the germline V gene are DFQATT and SNEGSKA (reference sequence). Written as DNA, the CDR3 is TGCAGTGCTAGAGATGCGGATTATAGCAATCAGCCCCAGCATTTT. Its translation is CSARDADYSNQPQHF.

This chain links TRBV12-3 or TRBV12-4 with TRBJ1-4; the D gene is possibly TRBD1 (6 bases). This CDR3 contains 13 residues. V was shortened by 7 bases and J by 10 bases, with 16 bases between the two germline ends. The DNA of the CDR3 is TGTGCCAGCAACTCCCAGGGGAACGGAAAACTGTTTTTT. Encoded protein: CASNSQGNGKLFF.

This chain joins TRBV7-2 and TRBJ2-4, with D possibly being TRBD1 or TRBD2 (5 bases each). Gene TRBJ2-7 matches the end of the DNA better, so the J call may be wrong. The CDR3 extends over 15 amino acids. The germline CDR1 and CDR2 sequences are SGHTA and FQGNSA. The CDR3 is CASSSPGTSLHEQYF. In nucleotides, the CDR3 is TGTGCCAGCAGCTCGCCCGGGACCTCTCTCCACGAGCAGTACTTC.

The rearrangement joins TRBV28 to TRBJ2-3; 8 bases agree with TRBD2. Germline loops: CDR1 MDHEN, CDR2 SYDVKM. Losses at the gene ends were 4 bases for V and 7 bases for J; bases not matched to a gene: 10. The CDR3 runs to 15 residues. CDR3: CASSSGGGRINTQYF. Written as DNA, the CDR3 is TGTGCCAGCAGTTCGGGCGGGGGGCGCATAAATACGCAGTATTTT.

In its sample, this clonotype was seen a few times. The chain uses TRBV4-3 and TRBJ2-7; a possible D gene is TRBD1 (6 bases). This CDR3 has 13 amino acids. Trimming shortened V by 1 base and J by 3 bases, and 7 bases separated the two germline ends. Germline CDR1 and CDR2: LGHNA and YSLEER. The CDR3 sequence: CASSQAGDYEQYF. CDR3 bases: TGCGCCAGCAGCCAAGCAGGGGACTACGAGCAGTACTTC.

This clonotype was observed a few times. This chain links TRBV5-1 with TRBJ2-3; TRBD2 agrees at 7 bases. Trimming at V came to 4 bases and at J to 2 bases, leaving 10 bases not matched to a gene. The germline CDR1 and CDR2 sequences are SGHRS and YFSETQ. The CDR3 is 16 amino acids. The DNA for the CDR3 is TGCGCCAGCAGCCCCCCCCCGACTAGCCCCACAGATACGCAGTATTTT. It yields the protein CASSPPPTSPTDTQYF.